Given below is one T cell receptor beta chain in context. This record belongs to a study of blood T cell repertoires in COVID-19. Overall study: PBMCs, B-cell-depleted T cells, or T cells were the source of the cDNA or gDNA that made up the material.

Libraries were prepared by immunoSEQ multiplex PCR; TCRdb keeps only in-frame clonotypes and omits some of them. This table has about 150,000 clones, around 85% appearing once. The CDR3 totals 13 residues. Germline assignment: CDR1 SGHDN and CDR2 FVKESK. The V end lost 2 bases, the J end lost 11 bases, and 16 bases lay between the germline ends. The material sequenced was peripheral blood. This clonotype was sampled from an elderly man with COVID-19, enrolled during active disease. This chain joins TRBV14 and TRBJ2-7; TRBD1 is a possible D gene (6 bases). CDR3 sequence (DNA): TGTGCCAGCAGCCAACCGGGGCAGGGGCGAGAGTACTTC. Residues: CASSQPGQGREYF.